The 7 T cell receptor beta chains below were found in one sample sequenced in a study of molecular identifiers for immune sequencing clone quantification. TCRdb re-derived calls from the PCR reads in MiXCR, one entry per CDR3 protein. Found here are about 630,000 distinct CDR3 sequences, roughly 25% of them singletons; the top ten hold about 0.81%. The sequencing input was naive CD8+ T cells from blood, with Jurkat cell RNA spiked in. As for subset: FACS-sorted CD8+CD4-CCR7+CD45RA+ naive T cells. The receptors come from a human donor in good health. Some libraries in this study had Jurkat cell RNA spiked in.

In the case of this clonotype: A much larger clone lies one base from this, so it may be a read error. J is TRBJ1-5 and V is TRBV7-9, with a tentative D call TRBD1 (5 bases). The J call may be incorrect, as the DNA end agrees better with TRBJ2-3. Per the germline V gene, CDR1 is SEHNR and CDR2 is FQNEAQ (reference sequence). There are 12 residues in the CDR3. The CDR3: CASSLGTSAQYF. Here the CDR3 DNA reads TGTGCCAGCAGCTTAGGGACATCGGCCCAGTATTTT.

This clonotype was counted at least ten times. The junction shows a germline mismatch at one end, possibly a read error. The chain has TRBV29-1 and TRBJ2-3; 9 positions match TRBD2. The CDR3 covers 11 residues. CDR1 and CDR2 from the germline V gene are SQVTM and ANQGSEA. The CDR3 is CSGALAGGLIF. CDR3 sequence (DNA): TGCAGCGGTGCGCTTGCGGGAGGGCTTATTTTT.

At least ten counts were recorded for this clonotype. The CDR3 region is CSVEGVYDYGYTF. The CDR3, as DNA: TGCAGCGTTGAAGGGGTATATGACTATGGCTACACCTTC. The chain links TRBV29-1 to TRBJ1-2; D remains ambiguous. Trimming stripped 1 base from V and 3 bases from J, with 9 bases between. The CDR3 extends over 13 amino acids. The germline gives CDR1 SQVTM, CDR2 ANQGSEA.

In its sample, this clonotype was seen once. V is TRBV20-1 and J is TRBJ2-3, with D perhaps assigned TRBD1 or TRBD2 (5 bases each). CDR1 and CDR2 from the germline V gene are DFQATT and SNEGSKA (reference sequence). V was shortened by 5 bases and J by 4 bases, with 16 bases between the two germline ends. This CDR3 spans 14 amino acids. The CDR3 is CSASGTLGSDTQYF. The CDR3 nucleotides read TGCAGTGCTTCCGGGACCCTCGGGTCAGATACGCAGTATTTT.

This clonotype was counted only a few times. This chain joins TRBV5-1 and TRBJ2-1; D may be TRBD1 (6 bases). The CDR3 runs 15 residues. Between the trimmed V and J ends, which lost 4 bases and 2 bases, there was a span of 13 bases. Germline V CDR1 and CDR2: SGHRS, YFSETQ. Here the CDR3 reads CASSQDSYTYNEQFF. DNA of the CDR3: TGCGCCAGCAGCCAGGACAGCTATACCTACAATGAGCAGTTCTTC.

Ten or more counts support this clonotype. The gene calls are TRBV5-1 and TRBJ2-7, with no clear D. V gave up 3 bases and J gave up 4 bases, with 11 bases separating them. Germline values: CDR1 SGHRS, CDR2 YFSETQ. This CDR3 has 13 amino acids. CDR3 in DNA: TGCGCCAGCAGCTGGGGAAACTTGTACGAGCAGTACTTC. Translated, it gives CASSWGNLYEQYF. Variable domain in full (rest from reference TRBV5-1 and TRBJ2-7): KAGVTQTPRYLIKTRGQQVTLSCSPISGHRSVSWYQQTPGQGLQFLFEYFSETQRNKGNFPGRFSGRQFSNSRSEMNVSTLELGDSALYLCASSWGNLYEQYFGPGTRLTVT.

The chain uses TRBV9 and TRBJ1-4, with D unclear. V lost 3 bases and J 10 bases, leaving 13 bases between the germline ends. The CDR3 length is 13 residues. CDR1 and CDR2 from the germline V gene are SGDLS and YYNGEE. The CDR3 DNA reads TGTGCCAGCAGCGCCAGACACGCTGGAAAACTGTTTTTT. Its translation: CASSARHAGKLFF.